The rows below give T cell receptor beta chains drawn from one sample of a study of blood T cell repertoires in COVID-19. This table comes from immunoSEQ multiplex PCR, and its TCRdb copy is limited to in-frame clones, with some not included. The sample yields 300,000 to 450,000 clones, around 91% seen once. Sequenced input: PBMCs or T cells enriched from blood (not recorded which). These receptors all stem from a man younger than 35 who had recovered from COVID-19. Each CDR3 is given with its conserved first and last residue. A D gene is named only where the DNA matches it firmly. The listing skips clone size in some rows; elsewhere it reads once, few, many or a size class.

d_gene: TRBD2
abundance: .
j_gene: TRBJ2-3
v_gene: TRBV12-5
CDR3nt: TGTGCTAGTGGTCTCGGGACTAGCGTATCAGATACGCAGTATTTT
CDR3aa: CASGLGTSVSDTQYF

d_gene: .
abundance: .
j_gene: TRBJ2-1
v_gene: TRBV5-1
CDR3nt: TGCGCCAGCAGCTTGACAGGTCCCGGTAGTAATGAGCAGTTCTTC
CDR3aa: CASSLTGPGSNEQFF

d_gene: .
abundance: .
j_gene: TRBJ2-3
v_gene: TRBV5-1
CDR3nt: TGCGCCAGCAGCTTTGAACTGTTGGGCACAGATACGCAGTATTTT
CDR3aa: CASSFELLGTDTQYF

d_gene: .
abundance: .
j_gene: TRBJ1-4
v_gene: TRBV30
CDR3nt: TGTGCCTGGAGTGTACAGAGTAATGAAAAACTGTTTTTT
CDR3aa: CAWSVQSNEKLFF

d_gene: .
abundance: .
j_gene: TRBJ1-2
v_gene: TRBV30
CDR3nt: TGTGCCTGGAACGAGCAATACCCGGGTGGCTACACCTTC
CDR3aa: CAWNEQYPGGYTF

d_gene: TRBD1
abundance: .
j_gene: TRBJ2-7
v_gene: TRBV25-1
CDR3nt: TGTGCCAGCAGTGGCACGATGACAGGGGGGTCCCACGAGCAGTACTTC
CDR3aa: CASSGTMTGGSHEQYF

d_gene: .
abundance: .
j_gene: TRBJ1-2
v_gene: TRBV3-1/TRBV3-2
CDR3nt: TGTGCCAGCAGCCCACGGGGGTTTGGCTACACCTTC
CDR3aa: CASSPRGFGYTF

d_gene: .
abundance: .
j_gene: TRBJ2-3
v_gene: TRBV5-1
CDR3nt: TGCGCCAGCAGGACCAATCCCGGGGGATCAGATACGCAGTATTTT
CDR3aa: CASRTNPGGSDTQYF

d_gene: .
abundance: .
j_gene: TRBJ1-1
v_gene: TRBV5-1
CDR3nt: TGCGCCAGCAGCTCGGACGGACATTACACTGAAGCTTTCTTT
CDR3aa: CASSSDGHYTEAFF

d_gene: .
abundance: .
j_gene: TRBJ2-7
v_gene: TRBV3-1/TRBV3-2
CDR3nt: TGTGCCAGCAGCCAAGGAGGAGGGGGCTATTACGAGCAGTACTTC
CDR3aa: CASSQGGGGYYEQYF

d_gene: TRBD2
abundance: .
j_gene: TRBJ2-3
v_gene: TRBV9
CDR3nt: TGTGCCAGCAGCGTAGTGACTAGCAGAGATACGCAGTATTTT
CDR3aa: CASSVVTSRDTQYF

d_gene: .
abundance: .
j_gene: TRBJ1-2
v_gene: TRBV6-1
CDR3nt: TGTGCCAGCAGTGAATGGAGTGCCATTGGCTACACCTTC
CDR3aa: CASSEWSAIGYTF

d_gene: TRBD2
abundance: .
j_gene: TRBJ2-1
v_gene: TRBV10-1
CDR3nt: TGCGCCAGCAGCAAGCGGGAGGGATTGAATGAGCAGTTCTTC
CDR3aa: CASSKREGLNEQFF

d_gene: .
abundance: .
j_gene: TRBJ2-1
v_gene: TRBV13
CDR3nt: TGTGCCATCACGGACTGGGGTTCCAATGAGCAGTTCTTC
CDR3aa: CAITDWGSNEQFF

d_gene: .
abundance: .
j_gene: TRBJ2-5
v_gene: TRBV7-2
CDR3nt: TGTGCCAGCAGCTTAGGTACATTCCAAGAGACCCAGTACTTC
CDR3aa: CASSLGTFQETQYF

d_gene: TRBD2
abundance: .
j_gene: TRBJ2-7
v_gene: TRBV27
CDR3nt: TGTGCCAGCAGTTTCCTAGCGGGAGTAAGAGAGCAGTACTTC
CDR3aa: CASSFLAGVREQYF

d_gene: TRBD2
abundance: .
j_gene: TRBJ2-3
v_gene: TRBV11-2
CDR3nt: TGTGCCAGCAGCTCGACTAGCGGGAGGGCCGGTGATACGCAGTATTTT
CDR3aa: CASSSTSGRAGDTQYF

d_gene: TRBD1
abundance: .
j_gene: TRBJ1-2
v_gene: TRBV6-1
CDR3nt: TGTGCCAGCAGTGAAACCTGGACAGGGAGGACCTATGGCTACACCTTC
CDR3aa: CASSETWTGRTYGYTF

d_gene: TRBD1
abundance: .
j_gene: TRBJ2-1
v_gene: TRBV28
CDR3nt: TGTGCCAGCAGTACACCGGGACAGGGGGCAGGTGAGCAGTTCTTC
CDR3aa: CASSTPGQGAGEQFF

d_gene: TRBD1
abundance: few
j_gene: TRBJ1-3
v_gene: TRBV30
CDR3nt: TGTGCATCAAACGGGACAGCGTTTGGAAACACCATATATTTT
CDR3aa: CASNGTAFGNTIYF

d_gene: .
abundance: .
j_gene: TRBJ2-3
v_gene: TRBV18
CDR3nt: TGTGCCAGCTCAATGCGGGGCACAGATACGCAGTATTTT
CDR3aa: CASSMRGTDTQYF

d_gene: TRBD2
abundance: .
j_gene: TRBJ2-7
v_gene: TRBV27
CDR3nt: TGTGCCAGCAGTCCAACCTTGGGGGGGTCGAGCGAGCAGTACTTC
CDR3aa: CASSPTLGGSSEQYF

d_gene: .
abundance: .
j_gene: TRBJ2-1
v_gene: TRBV27
CDR3nt: TGTGCCAGAAACAGGGAGAGGGATGAGCAGTTCTTC
CDR3aa: CARNRERDEQFF

d_gene: TRBD2
abundance: .
j_gene: TRBJ2-1
v_gene: TRBV7-3
CDR3nt: TGTGCCAGCAGCTCACGCGGACTAGCGGGAGGGAACTACAATGAGCAGTTCTTC
CDR3aa: CASSSRGLAGGNYNEQFF

d_gene: TRBD1
abundance: .
j_gene: TRBJ1-5
v_gene: TRBV18
CDR3nt: TGTGCCAGCTCACCAATGGGACAGGGGGCCAATCAGCCCCAGCATTTT
CDR3aa: CASSPMGQGANQPQHF

d_gene: TRBD2
abundance: .
j_gene: TRBJ2-5
v_gene: TRBV6-5
CDR3nt: TGTGCCAGCAGGCCTACGGGACTAGCGGGAACGATGTACTTC
CDR3aa: CASRPTGLAGTMYF

d_gene: .
abundance: .
j_gene: TRBJ2-3
v_gene: TRBV7-9
CDR3nt: TGTGCCAGCCTTAAGGGCGGGGGCACAGATACGCAGTATTTT
CDR3aa: CASLKGGGTDTQYF

d_gene: .
abundance: .
j_gene: TRBJ2-3
v_gene: TRBV19
CDR3nt: TGTGCCAGTAGTATATCGGTGGGTAGGGAGATCTCAGATACGCAGTATTTT
CDR3aa: CASSISVGREISDTQYF

d_gene: TRBD2
abundance: .
j_gene: TRBJ2-2
v_gene: TRBV5-1
CDR3nt: TGCGCCAGCAGCCTCCAGGGAGCGGGAGGGCCCGGCGGGGAGCTGTTTTTT
CDR3aa: CASSLQGAGGPGGELFF

d_gene: .
abundance: .
j_gene: TRBJ2-1
v_gene: TRBV7-2
CDR3nt: TGTGCCAGCAGCTTAGGACTAGGTTACAATGAGCAGTTCTTC
CDR3aa: CASSLGLGYNEQFF

d_gene: .
abundance: .
j_gene: TRBJ1-5
v_gene: TRBV6-5
CDR3nt: TGTGCCAGCAGTTACAGGGGTAGCGGGCAGCCCCAGCATTTT
CDR3aa: CASSYRGSGQPQHF

d_gene: .
abundance: .
j_gene: TRBJ2-2
v_gene: TRBV24-1
CDR3nt: TGTGCCACCAGTGATTCCGAGCCCGGGGAGCTGTTTTTT
CDR3aa: CATSDSEPGELFF

d_gene: .
abundance: .
j_gene: TRBJ1-6
v_gene: TRBV6-5
CDR3nt: TGTGCCAGCCGGGGGGGGAGAGCTTCGCCCCTCCACTTT
CDR3aa: CASRGGRASPLHF

d_gene: TRBD1
abundance: .
j_gene: TRBJ1-4
v_gene: TRBV27
CDR3nt: TGTGCCAGCCCAAACAGGGGTTCCGATGAAAAACTGTTTTTT
CDR3aa: CASPNRGSDEKLFF

d_gene: .
abundance: .
j_gene: TRBJ2-1
v_gene: TRBV10-2
CDR3nt: TGCGCCAGCAGTGAGTCGTGGCTAGCCTCCTACAATGAGCAGTTCTTC
CDR3aa: CASSESWLASYNEQFF

d_gene: .
abundance: .
j_gene: TRBJ1-4
v_gene: TRBV2
CDR3nt: TGTGCCAGCCACGTTCAGGGTCGGGCTGAAAAACTGTTTTTT
CDR3aa: CASHVQGRAEKLFF

d_gene: .
abundance: .
j_gene: TRBJ1-5
v_gene: TRBV7-5
CDR3nt: TGTGTCAGAAGCTTACTTTTGAGGGCGGCAAATCAGCCCCAGCATTTT
CDR3aa: CVRSLLLRAANQPQHF

d_gene: .
abundance: .
j_gene: TRBJ2-5
v_gene: TRBV3-1/TRBV3-2
CDR3nt: TGTGCCAGCAGCCAATCTTCTCCGCAAGAGACCCAGTACTTC
CDR3aa: CASSQSSPQETQYF

d_gene: TRBD2
abundance: .
j_gene: TRBJ2-1
v_gene: TRBV7-3
CDR3nt: TGTGCCAGCAGGGAAGCGGGAGGATCCTACAATGAGCAGTTCTTC
CDR3aa: CASREAGGSYNEQFF